The 14 T cell receptor beta chains below all came from one sample that was sequenced in a study of identical twins. Using its own MiXCR run on the 5' RACE reads, TCRdb lists one record per CDR3 protein. The top ten clones hold approximately 0.98% of a sample with 450,000 to 500,000 distinct CDR3 sequences, roughly an eighth of them seen once. These data also formed part of another study, on yellow fever vaccine responses in identical twins.

Sequences were obtained from CD4+ T cells sorted from blood. The receptor source for this set is a woman aged 18-29 years in good health.

This clonotype occurred a few times. The CDR3 protein is CASSQADRASGRNEQFF. CDR3 nucleotides: TGCGCCAGCAGCCAAGCTGATAGGGCTAGCGGGAGGAATGAGCAGTTCTTC. The chain links TRBV4-1 to TRBJ2-1; 11 nucleotides agree with TRBD2. J lost 7 bases, V lost 1 base, and 9 bases had no gene match. CDR3 length: 17 residues. Germline loops: CDR1 MGHRA, CDR2 YSYEKL.

This clonotype was picked up a small number of times. This rearrangement joins TRBV27 to TRBJ2-3; the D gene could be TRBD1 or TRBD2 (5 bases each). The CDR3 has 14 amino acids. The V gene lost 5 bases and the J gene lost 3 bases, with 12 bases spanning the gap. Germline assignment: CDR1 MNHEY and CDR2 SMNVEV (reference sequence). This CDR3 reads CASSPGPPTDTQYF. The CDR3 DNA reads as TGTGCCAGCAGTCCGGGGCCGCCAACAGATACGCAGTATTTT.

Regarding this clonotype: Since a much larger clone is just one base distant, this may be a read error. The CDR3 DNA sequence: TGTGCCAGCAGCCAAGGGGACCCCGTATGCGGCAGTTACTACGAGCAGTACTTC. This codes for CASSQGDPVCGSYYEQYF. The chain combines TRBV3-1 with TRBJ2-7; D is possibly TRBD1 or TRBD2 (5 bases each). The CDR3 is 18 residues long. Trimming stripped 1 base from V and 3 bases from J, with 22 bases between. Germline CDR1 is LGHDT and CDR2 is YNNKEL (reference sequence).

This clonotype has just a few counts. CDR3 residues: CASSQERSHNEQFF. In DNA, the CDR3 is TGCGCCAGCAGCCAAGAGAGGTCCCACAATGAGCAGTTCTTC. The gene calls are TRBV4-3 and TRBJ2-1; D is unclear. Trimming took off 0 bases at V and 5 bases at J, with 8 bases between the two ends. The CDR3 sequence is 14 residues long. Germline CDR1 is LGHNA and CDR2 is YSLEER.

This clonotype has just a few counts. V gene TRBV27 combines with J gene TRBJ2-5; unclear D gene. With 0 bases removed from V and 5 bases from J, the gap between germline ends came to 10 bases. The CDR3 runs to 14 residues. Germline V gene data show CDR1 as MNHEY and CDR2 as SMNVEV (reference sequence). The CDR3 region has the DNA TGTGCCAGCAGTTTATCACCAGCCGGGGAGACCCAGTACTTC. Encoded protein: CASSLSPAGETQYF.

V usage is TRBV28 and J usage is TRBJ2-3; 13 bases fit TRBD2. This CDR3 has 17 amino acids. Trimming at V came to 4 bases and at J to 2 bases, leaving 6 bases not matched to a gene. The V gene's germline CDR1 is MDHEN and CDR2 SYDVKM. CDR3 loop: CASSSPGLAGATDTQYF. In DNA, the CDR3 is TGTGCCAGCAGTTCACCAGGACTAGCGGGAGCCACAGATACGCAGTATTTT.

This clonotype showed up just a few times. The V call is TRBV21-1, the J call TRBJ1-6. TRBV21-1 is marked as a pseudogene. The CDR3 spans 16 residues. The CDR3 protein is CASSKGAAEGNSPLHF. CDR3 in DNA: TGTGCCAGCAGCAAAGGGGCAGCTGAGGGTAATTCACCCCTCCACTTT.

This chain uses TRBV25-1 with TRBJ2-1; D not resolved. This CDR3 comprises 13 residues. V was cut by 3 bases and J by 3 bases, with 6 bases left in between. Germline values: CDR1 MGHDK, CDR2 SYGVNS. CDR3 loop: CASSDYSYNEQFF. The CDR3 coding sequence is TGTGCCAGCAGTGATTACAGCTACAATGAGCAGTTCTTC.

This clonotype was counted only a few times. V gene TRBV6-5 combines with J gene TRBJ2-5; 8 positions match TRBD1. This CDR3 is built from 14 residues. The V and J ends lost 4 bases and 3 bases, in that order; junction bases with no gene match: 4. Germline V gene lookup returns CDR1 MNHEY and CDR2 SVGAGI. The chain's CDR3 is CASSSGGVKETQYF. The CDR3 DNA reads TGTGCCAGCAGTTCAGGGGGCGTAAAAGAGACCCAGTACTTC.

The chain uses TRBV4-3 and TRBJ2-2; 12 bases are a match to TRBD2. The CDR3 consists of 17 residues. V dropped 1 base and J dropped 5; count of bases not matched to a gene: 5. The V gene's germline CDR1 is LGHNA and CDR2 YSLEER. Here the CDR3 reads CASSQGTSGILTGELFF. CDR3 coding DNA: TGCGCCAGCAGCCAAGGGACTAGCGGGATTTTAACCGGGGAGCTGTTTTTT.

The CDR3 region has the DNA TGCAGCGTTGGGGACAGGGTGTTTAAGGCTGAGCAGTTCTTC. Translated: CSVGDRVFKAEQFF. The chain carries TRBV29-1 and TRBJ2-1; 9 nucleotides align to TRBD1. V was pared by 4 bases and J by 9 bases, with 10 bases of the junction left unmatched. There are 14 residues in the CDR3. Germline CDR1 reads SQVTM; CDR2 reads ANQGSEA.

This clonotype was counted a few times. The rearrangement links TRBV7-8 to TRBJ2-5; no clear D. The CDR3 has 14 residues. V lost 7 bases, J lost 1 base, and 13 bases lay in between. CDR1 is SGHVS, CDR2 FQNEAQ, per germline. DNA of the CDR3: TGTGCCAGCAAGGCAGGTCTACTCCAAGAGACCCAGTACTTC. It is translated as CASKAGLLQETQYF.

In its sample, this clonotype was seen many times. The genes are TRBV15 and TRBJ2-1; maybe TRBD1 (5 bases). V was clipped by 8 bases and J by 3 bases, with 11 bases between them. Germline assignment: CDR1 LNHNV and CDR2 YYDKDF (reference sequence). This CDR3 has 13 residues. CDR3: CATGEGVYNEQFF. The CDR3 DNA follows: TGTGCCACCGGGGAAGGGGTCTACAATGAGCAGTTCTTC.

The chain has TRBV20-1 and TRBJ2-1; 10 bases fit TRBD2. The CDR3 spans 17 residues. V was pared by 0 bases and J by 4 bases, with 9 bases of the junction left unmatched. Germline V CDR1 and CDR2: DFQATT, SNEGSKA (reference sequence). The CDR3 here is CSARDRSSGSLYNEQFF. CDR3 DNA sequence: TGCAGTGCTAGAGATAGGTCTAGCGGGAGTCTTTACAATGAGCAGTTCTTC.